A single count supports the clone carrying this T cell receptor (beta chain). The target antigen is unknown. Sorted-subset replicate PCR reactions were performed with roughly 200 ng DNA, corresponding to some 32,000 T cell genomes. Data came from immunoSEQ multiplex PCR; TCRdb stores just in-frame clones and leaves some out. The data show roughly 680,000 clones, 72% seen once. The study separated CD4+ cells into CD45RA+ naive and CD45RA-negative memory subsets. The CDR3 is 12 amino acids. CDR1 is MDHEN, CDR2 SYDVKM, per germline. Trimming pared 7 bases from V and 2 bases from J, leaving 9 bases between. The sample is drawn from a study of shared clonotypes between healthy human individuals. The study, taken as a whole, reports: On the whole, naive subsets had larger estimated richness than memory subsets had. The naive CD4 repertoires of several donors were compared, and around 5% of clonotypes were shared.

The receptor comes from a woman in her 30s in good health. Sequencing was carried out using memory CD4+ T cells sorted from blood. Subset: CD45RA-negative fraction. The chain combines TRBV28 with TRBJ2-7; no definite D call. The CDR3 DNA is TGTGCCAGCACACCTGGAGCCTACGAGCAGTACTTC. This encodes CASTPGAYEQYF. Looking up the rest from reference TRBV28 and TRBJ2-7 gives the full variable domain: DVKVTQSSRYLVKRTGEKVFLECVQDMDHENMFWYRQDPGLGLRLIYFSYDVKMKEKGDIPEGYSVSREKKERFSLILESASTNQTSMYLCASTPGAYEQYFGPGTRLTVT.